Each of the 27 T cell receptor beta chains below was sequenced from the same sample in a study of tumor and adjacent non-tumor tissue in lung cancer. RNA was extracted from bulk tissue without any cell sorting. A modified ARM-PCR protocol with three rounds of nested PCR amplified TCRbeta. TCRdb re-derived calls from the multiplex PCR reads in MiXCR, one entry per CDR3 protein. This sample has over 110,000 distinct CDR3 sequences; around 61% occur once, and the top ten carry around a sixth. The specimen sequenced was lung tumor tissue. The origin of the receptors is a man between 60 and 75 years old with small cell lung cancer.

For this clonotype: A much larger clone lies a single base off, so this may be a read error. CDR3: CSAGVRTTPYNEQFF. As DNA, the CDR3 is TGCAGTGCTGGAGTACGGACTACCCCCTACAATGAGCAGTTCTTC. The chain joins TRBV20-1 to TRBJ2-1; possibly TRBD2 for D (6 bases). The CDR3 has 15 residues. Trimming shortened V by 5 bases and J by 2 bases, and 16 bases separated the two germline ends. Per germline, CDR1 DFQATT and CDR2 SNEGSKA (reference sequence).

Concerning this clonotype: The germline gene is not matched at one end of the junction; a read error may be the cause. The V gene is TRBV20-1, the J gene TRBJ1-1; the D gene is possibly TRBD1 (5 bases). The CDR3 has 13 residues. Germline V gene data show CDR1 as DFQATT and CDR2 as SNEGSKA (reference sequence). The CDR3 region has the DNA TGCAGTGCTAGAGAGGACATAAACAATGAAGCTTTCTTT. Residues: CSAREDINNEAFF.

V usage is TRBV5-6 and J usage is TRBJ2-1; D gene unclear. The germline V gene encodes CDR1 SGHDT and CDR2 YYEEEE. Trimming took off 8 bases at V and 5 bases at J, with 17 bases between the two ends. CDR3 length equals 14 residues. CDR3 coding DNA: TGTGCCAGGAGTGGTCGAACATACCACAATGAGCAGTTCTTC. Its protein is CARSGRTYHNEQFF.

Note on this clonotype: A single base separates this from a much larger clone, so it may be a read error. The chain couples TRBV4-2 to TRBJ1-4; TRBD1 might be the D (5 bases). This CDR3 is built from 14 residues. Germline CDR1 and CDR2: LGHNA and YNFKEQ. DNA for the CDR3: TGTGCCAGCAGCGAAGACAGCTCTAATGAAAAACTGTTTTTT. This gives the protein CASSEDSSNEKLFF.

Details on this clonotype: A much larger clone differs from this one at a single base, so this may be a read error. The rearrangement joins TRBV6-5 to TRBJ2-1; 7 bases line up with TRBD1. CDR3 size: 15 residues. Germline V gene sequence: CDR1 MNHEY, CDR2 SVGAGI. The CDR3 spells CASSYEGAPYNEEFF. The CDR3 DNA reads as TGTGCCAGCAGTTATGAGGGGGCCCCCTACAATGAGGAGTTCTTC.

A remark on this clonotype: Compared with germline, one end of the junction differs, possibly owing to a read error. V usage is TRBV11-1 and J usage is TRBJ2-2, with 13 bases fitting TRBD2. The CDR3 covers 17 residues. Germline CDR1 SGHAT, CDR2 FQDESV (reference sequence). The CDR3 coding sequence is TGTGACAGCAGTTTCGGAGGACTAGCGGGAGACACCGGGGAGCTGTTTTTT. This codes for CDSSFGGLAGDTGELFF.

This rearrangement joins TRBV6-1 to TRBJ1-1; D might be TRBD1 (5 bases). Per the germline V gene, CDR1 is MNHNS and CDR2 is SASEGT. Trimming removed 10 bases at V and 3 bases at J, with 15 bases between. The CDR3 consists of 13 residues. CDR3 coding DNA: TGTGCCATCAGGGTCCTTCGTGACACTGAAGCTTTCTTT. This codes for CAIRVLRDTEAFF.

J is TRBJ2-1 and V is TRBV20-1, with D unclear. The germline V and J ends were trimmed by 0 bases and 10 bases, with 10 bases remaining between them. This CDR3 comprises 12 residues. Per germline, CDR1 DFQATT and CDR2 SNEGSKA (reference sequence). The CDR3 region is CSARDPLGEQFF. The CDR3 DNA reads as TGCAGTGCTAGAGACCCCTTAGGGGAGCAGTTCTTC.

This chain connects TRBV11-2 to TRBJ2-7; no firm D call. The CDR3 has 14 residues. CDR1 and CDR2 from the germline V gene are SGHAT and FQNNGV. The CDR3 loop reads CVGSLDPVSSEQYV. The CDR3 coding sequence is TGTGTCGGCAGCTTAGATCCCGTGAGCAGCGAGCAGTACGTC.

Comment on this clonotype: This likely comes from a read error, as the CDR3 has no conserved phenylalanine or tryptophan at its end. The rearrangement links TRBV6-5 to TRBJ2-1, with 14 bases aligning to TRBD2. CDR3 size: 15 residues. V lost 5 bases, J lost 12 bases, and 9 bases stayed unmatched. Looked up from germline, CDR1 is MNHEY and CDR2 is SVGAGI. CDR3: CASSAPGLAGVGQFL. The CDR3, as DNA: TGTGCCAGCAGTGCACCGGGACTAGCGGGAGTTGGGCAGTTCCTT.

This clonotype was seen at least ten times. This rearrangement joins TRBV6-2 or TRBV6-3 to TRBJ1-1; TRBD1 agrees at 8 bases. The CDR3 contains 14 residues. The V gene end was trimmed by 6 bases and the J gene end by 1 base; junction bases not matched to a gene: 4. The germline CDR1 and CDR2 sequences are MNHEY and SVGEGT. The CDR3 nucleotides read TGTGCCAGCAGGATGGGACAGGCGAACACTGAAGCTTTCTTT. Translated, it gives CASRMGQANTEAFF.

CDR3 residues: CISSEVGSGELFF. The CDR3, as DNA: TGTATCAGCAGTGAAGTCGGGTCCGGGGAGCTGTTTTTT. This chain joins TRBV6-1 and TRBJ2-2; D remains ambiguous. Germline loops: CDR1 MNHNS, CDR2 SASEGT. CDR3 length equals 13 residues.

Worth noting for this clonotype: The germline gene is not matched at one end of the junction; a read error may be the cause. The J gene is TRBJ2-7, the V gene TRBV18; tentatively, D is TRBD2 (5 bases). Looked up from germline, CDR1 is KGHSH and CDR2 is LQKENI. The length of the CDR3 is 12 residues. CDR3 amino acids: CASSPTTREQCF. CDR3 nucleotide sequence: TGTGCCAGCTCACCAACAACGAGGGAGCAGTGCTTC.

Of note for this clonotype: Since a much larger clone is just one base distant, this may be a read error. The chain has TRBV6-2 or TRBV6-3 and TRBJ2-7; D possibly corresponds to TRBD1 (6 bases). This CDR3 has 13 amino acids. V was shortened by 8 bases and J by 1 base, with 12 bases between the two germline ends. Germline assignment: CDR1 MNHEY and CDR2 SVGEGT. CDR3: CASGWDTSYEQYF. The CDR3 DNA follows: TGTGCCAGCGGTTGGGACACTTCCTACGAGCAGTACTTC.

Points on this clonotype: One end of the junction does not line up with germline, which may come from a read error. The chain uses TRBV5-1 and TRBJ1-2; D call uncertain. From germline, CDR1 is SGHRS and CDR2 YFSETQ. The CDR3 covers 14 residues. CDR3 loop: CASSLREANYGYTF. Written as DNA, the CDR3 is TGCGCCAGCAGCTTGCGGGAGGCTAACTATGGTTACACCTTC.

Worth noting for this clonotype: This CDR3 is missing its conserved last phenylalanine or tryptophan, likely due to a read error. The chain joins TRBV5-6 to TRBJ1-1, with no clear D. CDR3 length: 13 residues. Germline CDR1 is SGHDT and CDR2 is YYEEEE. The chain's CDR3 is CVSSLPLLPVAFL. The CDR3, as DNA: TGTGTCAGCAGCTTGCCGCTACTGCCCGTTGCTTTCCTT.

The table lists this clonotype with many counts. The chain carries TRBV29-1 and TRBJ2-7; 8 bases fit TRBD2. This CDR3 comprises 14 residues. The trim removed 7 bases at V and 6 bases at J, leaving 14 bases unmatched. CDR1 and CDR2 from the germline V gene are SQVTM and ANQGSEA. The CDR3 DNA follows: TGCAGCGGATATACGGGAGGGAGTCTCGGCGAGCAGTACGTC. Its translation: CSGYTGGSLGEQYV.

Turning to this clonotype: One junction end does not reproduce the germline sequence, and a read error may be involved. J is TRBJ2-5 and V is TRBV24-1; TRBD2 agrees at 7 bases. Germline V CDR1 and CDR2: KGHDR, SFDVKD. The CDR3 extends over 13 amino acids. The chain's CDR3 is CASSVAGEETQYF. CDR3 sequence (DNA): TGTGCCTCCAGTGTGGCGGGAGAAGAGACCCAGTACTTC.

On this clonotype: One end of the junction fails to match germline, which may point to a read error. The chain is built from TRBV6-2 or TRBV6-3 and TRBJ2-2, with TRBD1 matching over 9 bases. The V gene's germline CDR1 is MNHEY and CDR2 SVGEGT. This CDR3 has 16 amino acids. The CDR3 DNA is TGTGCCAGCAGTTACCTTGACAGGGGGAACACCGGGGAGCTGATTTTT. Its protein product is CASSYLDRGNTGELIF.

With respect to this clonotype: Given the absence of the conserved phenylalanine or tryptophan at the CDR3 end, a read error is likely. This chain uses TRBV11-2 with TRBJ2-7; a weak D match, TRBD2 (6 bases). The CDR3 length is 15 residues. CDR1 is SGHAT and CDR2 is FQNNGV in the germline V gene. CDR3 nucleotides: TGTGCCAGTAGCTTAGCGGCCCCCAGGTTCTACGTGCAGTACTTA. This encodes CASSLAAPRFYVQYL.

Worth noting for this clonotype: Since no conserved phenylalanine or tryptophan closes the CDR3, a read error is the likely cause. This chain connects TRBV4-2 to TRBJ2-5, with D unresolved. The CDR3 totals 14 residues. Germline-derived CDR1 and CDR2 are LGHNA and YNFKEQ. CDR3 sequence reads: CASNHPDHKDTQYL. CDR3 in DNA: TGTGCCAGCAACCATCCTGACCACAAAGATACCCAGTACCTC.

Note on this clonotype: It is likely a read error, because the conserved phenylalanine at the end of the CDR3 is missing. No DNA is shown, since the ends of the CDR3 on it are uncertain; the CDR3 is the one TCRdb lists. The chain carries TRBV4-1 and TRBJ2-1; the table names TRBD1, a call not compared with the DNA. The CDR3 is 14 residues long, counting both termini. Germline V gene lookup returns CDR1 MGHRA and CDR2 YSYEKL. Here the CDR3 reads CASSQTIQGNEKFL.

A word on this clonotype: A much larger clone sits a single nucleotide away, making a read error possible. Since the CDR3 does not end with the conserved phenylalanine or tryptophan, this likely comes from a read error. J is TRBJ1-6 and V is TRBV6-5; TRBD1 might be the D (5 bases). V was cut by 6 bases and J by 4 bases, with 7 bases left in between. Germline-derived CDR1 and CDR2 are MNHEY and SVGAGI. The CDR3 is 13 residues long. This CDR3 is CASRGEYNSPLHY. The CDR3 DNA reads as TGTGCCAGCAGGGGGGAATATAATTCACCCCTCCACTAT.

The chain has TRBV9 and TRBJ2-5; 12 bases agree with TRBD1. The V gene end was trimmed by 0 bases and the J gene end by 3 bases; junction bases not matched to a gene: 12. The CDR3 extends over 19 amino acids. The germline V gene has CDR1 SGDLS and CDR2 YYNGEE. The CDR3 protein is CASSVAGGTGGQEEETQYF. The DNA of the CDR3 is TGTGCCAGCAGCGTAGCTGGGGGGACAGGGGGCCAGGAGGAAGAGACCCAGTACTTC.

The table lists this clonotype with many counts. The gene calls are TRBV6-1 and TRBJ1-1; D ambiguous. Between the trimmed V and J ends, which lost 3 bases and 3 bases, there was a span of 8 bases. The CDR3 runs 13 residues. CDR1 and CDR2 (germline): MNHNS, SASEGT. CDR3 sequence: CASSDRGYTEAFF. In DNA form, the CDR3 reads TGTGCCAGCAGTGACCGAGGTTACACTGAAGCTTTCTTT.

This clonotype was observed a single time. The rearrangement uses TRBV12-3 or TRBV12-4 and TRBJ1-5; D is perhaps TRBD1 (5 bases). The CDR3 is 17 residues long. Deletions cut 10 bases from V and 0 bases from J, with 22 bases between. CDR3 nucleotide sequence: TGTGCCAACAGCCCCGGGACTACACTATATAGCAATCAGCCCCAGCATTTT. Amino acid sequence: CANSPGTTLYSNQPQHF.

Concerning this clonotype itself: One end of the junction varies from germline; a read error may be responsible. The chain links TRBV28 to TRBJ1-2; possible D gene TRBD1, 6 bases. Germline V gene sequence: CDR1 MDHEN, CDR2 SYDVKM. This CDR3 is 13 amino acids long. The CDR3, as DNA: TGTGCCAGCAGTTATGACAGGCATTATGGCTACATCTTC. Protein sequence: CASSYDRHYGYIF.